This TCR beta chain emerged from a study of blood T cell repertoires in COVID-19. About the study: Italy, Spain and the United States were the sources of the convalescent and acute COVID-19 samples. PBMCs, B-cell-depleted T cells, or T cells provided the cDNA or gDNA that made up the material.

CDR3 length: 18 amino acids. From germline, CDR1 is LNHDA and CDR2 SQIVND (reference sequence). After removal of 5 bases from V and 3 bases from J, the junction contained 16 bases not matched to a gene. How the authors handled the data: Estimated nucleated cell counts came from reference gene primer amplification. Clones were sequenced by immunoSEQ multiplex PCR, and TCRdb holds only the in-frame ones, with some missing. V and J calls and clone size follow that table, whereas D and trimming were derived from the DNA. The sample includes 15,000 to 20,000 clones, 85% to 90% of them seen just once. Material: peripheral blood. The receptor was derived from a human donor in a cohort sampled during active COVID-19. The genes are TRBV19 and TRBJ1-2; TRBD1 aligns across 9 bases. CDR3 nucleotide sequence: TGTGCCAGTAGTCCACTTGCCCCGAGGACAGGGGAGGACTATGGCTACACCTTC. Protein product: CASSPLAPRTGEDYGYTF.